This TCR beta chain was sequenced for a study of cytomegalovirus exposure and HLA in healthy donors. Regarding the study as a whole: Investigators reported 150 to 200 TCR beta chains as tied to cytomegalovirus. A later examination showed that TCR association rates differed by HLA locus, with DRB1 most and HLA-C fewest. TCR beta chain V- and J-gene trimming was linked, in a later analysis, to a missense variant in DCLRE1C.

With 1 base clipped from V and 0 bases from J, the junction kept 7 bases outside the gene matches. Germline CDR1 is SGHTA and CDR2 is FQGNSA. The CDR3 has 19 residues. To note about this clone: Its antigen is currently unknown.

The PCR made use of 60 Vbeta and 13 Jbeta primers. Authors' processing steps: Roughly 12 million of some 80 million unique TCR beta chains were shared, per a later count. Using immunoSEQ multiplex PCR, the repertoire was profiled, and TCRdb retains in-frame clones only, with some absent. V and J calls and clone size are given by that table; D and trimming were obtained from the DNA. This repertoire shows approximately 170,000 clones, approximately 76% found once; its top ten account for under 7%. The sequence was collected from a young woman in good health and CMV-seropositive. Material for sequencing was PBMCs. The chain combines TRBV7-2 with TRBJ2-6, with TRBD2 identical over 9 bases. The CDR3 DNA sequence: TGTGCCAGCAGCTTAGTTGGCGGGGGGGTACTCTCTGGGGCCAACGTCCTGACTTTC. It specifies CASSLVGGGVLSGANVLTF.